These 3 T cell receptor beta chains came from one sample sequenced in a study of identical twins (dated by TCRdb to the mid-2010s). Libraries came from 5' RACE. TCRdb shows the sequencer as Illumina HiSeq 2000. The public reads were quality trimmed at Q25 with fastp and then assembled into clones with MiXCR by TCRdb, keeping productive beta chains. Duplicate CDR3 protein sequences are folded into a single record with the most common DNA and genes. This sample lists 200,000 to 250,000 distinct CDR3 sequences; approximately 12% were detected once. The top ten clonotypes cover roughly 3.7% of the sample. These data were likewise used in another study, on yellow fever vaccine responses in identical twins.

Source material: memory (CD45RO+) T cells sorted from blood. The cell subset or site tag for this specimen amounts to: CD45RO+ enriched T cells. These receptors were collected from a woman younger than 30 in good health.

This clonotype was counted only a few times. The chain joins TRBV13 to TRBJ2-3; the D is unclear. The V end lost 5 bases, the J end lost 4 bases, and 13 bases lay between the germline ends. The CDR3 has 14 residues. CDR1 is PRHDT and CDR2 is FYEKMQ in the germline V gene (reference sequence). The CDR3 DNA is TGTGCCAGCAGCCTCCTGGCGCTGCCAGATACGCAGTATTTT. It specifies CASSLLALPDTQYF.

V is TRBV18 and J is TRBJ2-1; 11 bases fit TRBD1. Germline V lookup: CDR1 KGHSH, CDR2 LQKENI. J was trimmed by 4 bases and V by 4 bases; bases with no gene match: 9. The CDR3 consists of 17 residues. The CDR3 loop is CASSRDSGTGGYNEQFF. The CDR3, as DNA: TGTGCCAGCTCACGCGACTCCGGGACAGGGGGATACAATGAGCAGTTCTTC.

J is TRBJ1-3 and V is TRBV5-1; no firm D call. CDR3 length equals 12 residues. Germline V gene data show CDR1 as SGHRS and CDR2 as YFSETQ. Between the trimmed V and J ends, which lost 4 bases and 4 bases, there was a span of 6 bases. CDR3 sequence: CASSASGNTIYF. CDR3 in DNA: TGCGCCAGCAGCGCCTCCGGAAACACCATATATTTT.